This TCR beta chain derives from a study of T-cell memory formation after mild COVID-19. Study details: Largely donor-specific TCR clusters were found.

Trimming removed 4 bases from V and 5 bases from J; junction bases left unmatched: 4. Per germline, CDR1 SQVTM and CDR2 ANQGSEA. The CDR3 consists of 12 residues. TCR alpha and TCR beta cDNA libraries carrying sample barcodes and UMIs came from 5'RACE with constant-segment primers. TCRdb used MiXCR to reprocess the 5' RACE reads, holding one entry per CDR3 protein. The table shows 500,000 to 550,000 distinct CDR3 sequences, with about a fifth occurring only once. Sequencing input: PBMCs or a T cell subset sorted from them (not recorded which). The TCR was taken from an adult woman who had mild COVID-19 (a few samples of this study predate the infection). Cell type and time point are not known. The V gene is TRBV29-1, the J gene TRBJ2-5; 7 positions match TRBD2. Written as DNA, the CDR3 is TGCAGCGTTGGTGCTAGCGGCGAGACCCAGTACTTC. This gives the protein CSVGASGETQYF.